These 10 T cell receptor beta chains were sequenced from one sample in a study of regulatory T cells in long-lasting Graves disease. The TCR beta library used iRepertoire HTBI primers with Arm-PCR amplification of CDR3. A single record per CDR3 protein comes from TCRdb applying MiXCR to the multiplex PCR reads. This sample yields 360,000 or so distinct CDR3 sequences, of which approximately 12% are seen a single time; about 20% belongs to the top ten. Time point reported: newly diagnosed GD, antithyroid drugs for less than 3 months. Extracted PBMC RNA gave rise to the TCR library. This sample was shared with a second study, whose subject was T cells in Graves' hyperthyroidism and ophthalmopathy.

The sample was peripheral blood mononuclear cells (PBMCs), taken at new diagnosis, from a patient treated with antithyroid drugs. The source is a woman younger than 30 with Graves disease.

The chain combines TRBV24-1 with TRBJ1-5; D gene ambiguous. The CDR3 loop spans 15 amino acids. CDR1 and CDR2 from the germline V gene are KGHDR and SFDVKD. Trimming stripped 1 base from V and 2 bases from J, with 8 bases between. For the CDR3, the DNA is TGTGCCACCAGTGATTTCGGGTCTGGCAATCAGCCCCAGCATTTT. Its translation: CATSDFGSGNQPQHF.

The gene calls are TRBV27 and TRBJ2-6; D is possibly TRBD1 or TRBD2 (5 bases each). The CDR3 sequence is 17 residues long. Per the germline V gene, CDR1 is MNHEY and CDR2 is SMNVEV (reference sequence). Trimming took off 3 bases at V and 0 bases at J, with 12 bases between the two ends. CDR3 sequence: CASSFASGSSGANVLTF. CDR3 sequence (DNA): TGTGCCAGCAGTTTCGCCTCAGGGAGCTCTGGGGCCAACGTCCTGACTTTC.

This clonotype was seen a handful of times. V usage is TRBV12-3 or TRBV12-4 and J usage is TRBJ2-2; 10 bases fit TRBD2. The V segment lost 7 bases and the J segment 0 bases; nucleotides outside the gene matches: 11. CDR3 length: 18 residues. CDR3 region: CASILELAGATNTGELFF. The DNA of the CDR3 is TGTGCCAGCATTCTGGAGCTAGCGGGGGCCACGAACACCGGGGAGCTGTTTTTT.

This clonotype was picked up a small number of times. This chain joins TRBV6-2 or TRBV6-3 and TRBJ2-2, with D perhaps matching TRBD2 (5 bases). The V and J ends lost 2 bases and 0 bases respectively, with 10 bases between them. From germline, CDR1 is MNHEY and CDR2 SVGEGT. The CDR3 loop spans 16 amino acids. The CDR3 region is CASSYGLTANTGELFF. The CDR3 nucleotides are TGTGCCAGCAGTTACGGACTGACCGCGAACACCGGGGAGCTGTTTTTT.

In this sample, this clonotype turned up many times. This sequence joins TRBV28 and TRBJ2-7; 7 nucleotides line up with TRBD1. Unmatched junction bases numbered 5, after V lost 3 bases and J lost 3 bases. The length of the CDR3 is 14 residues. Germline CDR1 MDHEN, CDR2 SYDVKM. The CDR3 DNA reads as TGTGCCAGCAGTTTTTCGGGGACAGACTACGAGCAGTACTTC. Amino acids: CASSFSGTDYEQYF.

This clonotype was seen ten or more times. The chain uses TRBV7-3 and TRBJ2-3; 7 bases map to TRBD2. This CDR3 is built from 17 residues. V lost 4 bases, J lost 4 bases, and 14 bases stayed unmatched. Looked up from germline, CDR1 is SGHTA and CDR2 is FQGTGA. Here the CDR3 DNA reads TGTGCCAGCAGCTCCCCTCGGCGGGCGGGAGATCCAGATACGCAGTATTTT. Translating gives CASSSPRRAGDPDTQYF.

There are a few counts of this clonotype. The rearrangement links TRBV12-3 or TRBV12-4 to TRBJ1-2; D is unclear. There are 12 residues in the CDR3. Trimming took off 7 bases at V and 8 bases at J, with 14 bases between the two ends. In DNA form, the CDR3 reads TGTGCCAGCATTGGTGCTGGGGTCGGCTACACCTTC. This sequence encodes CASIGAGVGYTF.

This clonotype was found many times. J is TRBJ2-3 and V is TRBV29-1, with a weak D call TRBD2 (6 bases). The CDR3 has 14 residues. Per germline, CDR1 SQVTM and CDR2 ANQGSEA. With 0 bases removed from V and 8 bases from J, the gap between germline ends came to 15 bases. The chain's CDR3 is CSVEEPTSWVTQYF. DNA for the CDR3: TGCAGCGTTGAAGAGCCAACTAGCTGGGTTACGCAGTATTTT.

This clonotype occurred many times. The chain joins TRBV11-1 to TRBJ2-7, with no clear D. The CDR3 has 12 residues. V lost 6 bases and J lost 7, with 13 bases in between. Germline lookup yields CDR1 SGHAT and CDR2 FQDESV (reference sequence). The CDR3 here is CASSLTREEQYF. As DNA, the CDR3 is TGTGCCAGCAGTTTGACACGCGAAGAGCAGTACTTC.

This clonotype occurred many times. The chain employs TRBV29-1 and TRBJ2-5; D is perhaps TRBD2 (6 bases). Germline values: CDR1 SQVTM, CDR2 ANQGSEA. V lost 7 bases and J 4 bases, leaving 22 bases between the germline ends. This CDR3 region has 15 residues. Written as DNA, the CDR3 is TGCAGCGCCGAAAAAGGGGAGGAATTCACAGAGACCCAGTACTTC. It specifies CSAEKGEEFTETQYF.